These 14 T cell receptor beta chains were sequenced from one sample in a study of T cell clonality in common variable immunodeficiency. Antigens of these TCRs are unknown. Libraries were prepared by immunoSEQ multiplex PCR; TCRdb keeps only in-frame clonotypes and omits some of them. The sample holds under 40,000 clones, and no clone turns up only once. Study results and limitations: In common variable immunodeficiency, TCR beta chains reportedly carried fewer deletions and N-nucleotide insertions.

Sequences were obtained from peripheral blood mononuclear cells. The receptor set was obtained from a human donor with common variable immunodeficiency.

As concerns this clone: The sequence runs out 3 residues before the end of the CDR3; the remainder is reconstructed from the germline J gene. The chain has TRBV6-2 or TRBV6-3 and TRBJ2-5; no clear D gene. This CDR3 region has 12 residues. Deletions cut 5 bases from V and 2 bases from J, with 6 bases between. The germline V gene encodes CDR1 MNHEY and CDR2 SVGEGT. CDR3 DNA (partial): TGTGCCAGCAGTCCTAGGCAAGAGACC. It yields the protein CASSPRQET. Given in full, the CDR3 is CASSPRQETQYF.

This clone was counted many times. CDR3 region: CASSGSGQETQYF. CDR3 bases read: TGTGCCAGCAGCGGATCAGGTCAAGAGACC. This chain connects TRBV7-9 to TRBJ2-5; D unclear. The read falls 3 residues short of the CDR3 end, and the missing part is taken from the germline J gene. V dropped 5 bases and J dropped 2 bases, with 9 bases sitting between them. The CDR3 is 13 amino acids. From germline, CDR1 is SEHNR and CDR2 FQNEAQ (reference sequence).

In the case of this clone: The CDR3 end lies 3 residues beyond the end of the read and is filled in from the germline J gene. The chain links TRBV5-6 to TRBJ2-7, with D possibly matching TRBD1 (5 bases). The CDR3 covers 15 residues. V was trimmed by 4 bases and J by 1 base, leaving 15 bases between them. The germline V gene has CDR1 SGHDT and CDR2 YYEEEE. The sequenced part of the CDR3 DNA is TGTGCCAGCAGCCATATACCGACAGATTCCTACGAG. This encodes CASSHIPTDSYE. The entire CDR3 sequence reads CASSHIPTDSYEQYF.

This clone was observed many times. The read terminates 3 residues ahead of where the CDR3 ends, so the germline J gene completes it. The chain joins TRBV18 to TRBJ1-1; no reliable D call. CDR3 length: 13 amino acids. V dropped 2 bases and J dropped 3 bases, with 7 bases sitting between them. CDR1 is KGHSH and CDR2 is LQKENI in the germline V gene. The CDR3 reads CASSPIQYTEAFF. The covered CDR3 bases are TGTGCCAGCTCACCAATACAGTACACTGAA.

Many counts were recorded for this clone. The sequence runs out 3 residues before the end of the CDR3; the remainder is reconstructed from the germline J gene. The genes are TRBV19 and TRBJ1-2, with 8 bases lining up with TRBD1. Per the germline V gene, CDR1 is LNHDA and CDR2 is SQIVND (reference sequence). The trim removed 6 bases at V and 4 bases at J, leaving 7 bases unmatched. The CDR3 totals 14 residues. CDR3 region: CASRETGAIYGYTF. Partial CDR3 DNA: TGTGCCAGTAGGGAGACAGGGGCAATCTATGGC.

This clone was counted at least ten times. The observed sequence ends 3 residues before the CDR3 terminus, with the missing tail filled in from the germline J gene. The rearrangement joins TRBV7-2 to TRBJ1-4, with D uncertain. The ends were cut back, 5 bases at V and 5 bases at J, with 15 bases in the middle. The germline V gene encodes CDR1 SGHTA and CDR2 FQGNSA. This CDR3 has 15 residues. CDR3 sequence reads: CASSAQGSFNEKLFF. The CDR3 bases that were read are TGTGCCAGCAGCGCTCAAGGGTCGTTCAATGAAAAA.

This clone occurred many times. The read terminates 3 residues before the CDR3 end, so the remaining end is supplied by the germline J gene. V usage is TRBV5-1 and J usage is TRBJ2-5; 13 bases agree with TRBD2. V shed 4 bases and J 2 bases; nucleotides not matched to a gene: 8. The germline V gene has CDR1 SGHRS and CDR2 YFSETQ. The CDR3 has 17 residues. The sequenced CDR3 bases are TGCGCCAGCAGCAGACTAGCGGGGGGCCCGACTCAAGAGACC. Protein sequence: CASSRLAGGPTQET. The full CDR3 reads CASSRLAGGPTQETQYF. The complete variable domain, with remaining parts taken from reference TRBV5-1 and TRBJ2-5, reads KAGVTQTPRYLIKTRGQQVTLSCSPISGHRSVSWYQQTPGQGLQFLFEYFSETQRNKGNFPGRFSGRQFSNSRSEMNVSTLELGDSALYLCASSRLAGGPTQETQYFGPGTRLLVL.

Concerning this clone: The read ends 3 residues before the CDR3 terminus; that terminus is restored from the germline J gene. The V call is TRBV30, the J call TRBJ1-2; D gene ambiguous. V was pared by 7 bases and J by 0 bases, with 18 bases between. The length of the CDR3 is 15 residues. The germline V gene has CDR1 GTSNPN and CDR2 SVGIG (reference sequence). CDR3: CASLYYGGANYGYTF. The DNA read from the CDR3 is TGTGCCTCCCTCTACTATGGCGGAGCTAACTATGGC.

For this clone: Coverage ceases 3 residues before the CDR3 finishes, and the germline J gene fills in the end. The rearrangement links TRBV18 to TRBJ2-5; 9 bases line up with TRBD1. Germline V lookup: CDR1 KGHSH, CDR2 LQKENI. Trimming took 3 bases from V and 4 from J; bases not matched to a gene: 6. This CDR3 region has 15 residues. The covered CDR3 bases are TGTGCCAGCTCACCGGCTACAGGGGGCCGAGAGACC. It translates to CASSPATGGRET. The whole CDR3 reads CASSPATGGRETQYF. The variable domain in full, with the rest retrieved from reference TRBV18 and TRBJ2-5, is NAGVMQNPRHLVRRRGQEARLRCSPMKGHSHVYWYRQLPEEGLKFMVYLQKENIIDESGMPKERFSAEFPKEGPSILRIQQVVRGDSAAYFCASSPATGGRETQYFGPGTRLLVL.

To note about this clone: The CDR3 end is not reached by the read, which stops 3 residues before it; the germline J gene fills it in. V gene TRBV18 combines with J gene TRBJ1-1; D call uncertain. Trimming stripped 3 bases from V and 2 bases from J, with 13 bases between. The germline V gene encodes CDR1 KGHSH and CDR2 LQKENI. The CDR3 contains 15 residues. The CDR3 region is CASSPLSGINTEAFF. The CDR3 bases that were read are TGTGCCAGCTCACCCCTTAGCGGAATTAACACTGAA.

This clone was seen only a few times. CDR3 region: CASNDPGTGDYGYTF. The CDR3 DNA, read in part, is TGTGCCAGCAACGACCCCGGGACAGGAGACTATGGC. The chain combines TRBV19 with TRBJ1-2, with 8 bases that match TRBD1. The missing CDR3 end, 3 residues past where the read stops, is filled in from the germline J gene. This CDR3 region has 15 residues. Germline V CDR1 and CDR2: LNHDA, SQIVND (reference sequence). Losses at the gene ends were 9 bases for V and 3 bases for J; bases not matched to a gene: 12.

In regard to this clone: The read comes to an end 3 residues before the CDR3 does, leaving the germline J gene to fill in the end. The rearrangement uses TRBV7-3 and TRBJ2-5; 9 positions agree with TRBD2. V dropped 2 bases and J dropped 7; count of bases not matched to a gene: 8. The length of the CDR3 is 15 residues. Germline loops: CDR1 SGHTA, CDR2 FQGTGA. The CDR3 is CASSLVAGGSVTQYF. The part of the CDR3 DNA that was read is TGTGCCAGCAGCTTAGTGGCGGGGGGGTCGGTGACC.

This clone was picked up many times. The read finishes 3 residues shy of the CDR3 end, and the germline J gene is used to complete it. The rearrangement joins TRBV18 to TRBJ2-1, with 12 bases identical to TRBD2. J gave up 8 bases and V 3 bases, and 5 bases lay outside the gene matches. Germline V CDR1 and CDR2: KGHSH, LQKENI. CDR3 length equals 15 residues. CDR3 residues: CASSPRTSGVDEQFF. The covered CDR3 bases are TGTGCCAGCTCACCGAGGACTAGCGGGGTAGATGAG.

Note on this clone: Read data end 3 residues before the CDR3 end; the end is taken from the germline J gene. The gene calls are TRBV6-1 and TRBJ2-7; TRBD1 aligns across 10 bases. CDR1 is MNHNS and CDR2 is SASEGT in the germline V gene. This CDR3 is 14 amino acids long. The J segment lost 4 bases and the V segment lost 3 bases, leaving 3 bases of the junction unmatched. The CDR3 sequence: CASSDDRGLYEQYF. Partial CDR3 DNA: TGTGCCAGCAGTGACGACAGGGGGCTTTACGAG.